Below are 23 T cell receptor beta chains sequenced from a single sample in a study of cytotoxic CD8 clonotypes in ibrutinib-treated CLL. Libraries were prepared by immunoSEQ multiplex PCR; TCRdb keeps only in-frame clonotypes and omits some of them. The sample holds 300,000 to 400,000 clones, about 61% seen once. The sample consisted of PBMCs, taken after 36 months of ibrutinib treatment. Receptors originate from a human donor with chronic lymphocytic leukemia.

V gene TRBV13 combines with J gene TRBJ2-3, with D tentatively TRBD1 or TRBD2 (5 bases each). This CDR3 contains 16 residues. Trimming took 4 bases from V and 2 from J, leaving 16 bases between them. Germline CDR1 PRHDT, CDR2 FYEKMQ (reference sequence). In DNA, the CDR3 is TGTGCCAGCAGCTGGCCGGGTATGGGGGACACAGATACGCAGTATTTT. Translation gives CASSWPGMGDTDTQYF.

This chain's CDR3 is CASSPFVRPGYEQYF. For the CDR3, the DNA is TGTGCCAGCAGCCCCTTTGTGCGGCCGGGGTACGAGCAGTACTTC. This rearrangement joins TRBV11-2 to TRBJ2-7, with D possibly matching TRBD2 (5 bases). The CDR3 has 15 amino acids. Per germline, CDR1 SGHAT and CDR2 FQNNGV. V was pared by 5 bases and J by 4 bases, with 18 bases between.

V usage is TRBV7-9 and J usage is TRBJ1-4, with unresolved D. V was trimmed by 3 bases and J by 7 bases, leaving 12 bases between them. Germline V gene sequence: CDR1 SEHNR, CDR2 FQNEAQ (reference sequence). This CDR3 spans 14 amino acids. The CDR3 coding sequence is TGTGCCAGCAGCTTCGGGGAGGTTCGTGAAAAACTGTTTTTT. Amino acids: CASSFGEVREKLFF.

The count of this clone is one. The V and J genes are TRBV28 and TRBJ2-7, with 10 bases fitting TRBD2. V lost 2 bases, J lost 7 bases, and 14 bases stayed unmatched. Germline loops: CDR1 MDHEN, CDR2 SYDVKM. The CDR3 totals 17 residues. CDR3 nucleotide sequence: TGTGCCAGCAGTTTAAGGTTGCTAGCGGGAGTTGGGAGGGAGCAGTACTTC. This gives the protein CASSLRLLAGVGREQYF.

The chain uses TRBV29-1 and TRBJ2-7; 7 bases are a match to TRBD1. The CDR3 totals 13 residues. The junction had 8 bases not matched to a gene; V was cut back by 6 bases and J by 3 bases. CDR1 is SQVTM and CDR2 is ANQGSEA in the germline V gene. The CDR3 spells CSVRQGAGYEQYF. The DNA for the CDR3 is TGCAGCGTGAGACAGGGCGCGGGCTACGAGCAGTACTTC.

The V call is TRBV27, the J call TRBJ2-7; 7 nucleotides line up with TRBD1. The J segment lost 7 bases and the V segment lost 6 bases, leaving 12 bases of the junction unmatched. This CDR3 is built from 14 residues. Germline loops: CDR1 MNHEY, CDR2 SMNVEV (reference sequence). DNA of the CDR3: TGTGCCAGCAGACTCACAGGGGCCACTTTTGAGCAGTACTTC. Amino acids: CASRLTGATFEQYF.

The chain couples TRBV28 to TRBJ1-2; 11 nucleotides line up with TRBD1. CDR1 MDHEN and CDR2 SYDVKM come from the germline V gene. This CDR3 has 15 amino acids. V lost 6 bases and J lost 5; bases outside the gene matches: 8. CDR3 bases: TGTGCCAGCAGGCCCCGGACAGGGGGCGCTTATGGCTACACCTTC. Translation: CASRPRTGGAYGYTF.

CDR3 sequence reads: CASSPEWRGEQFF. The CDR3 nucleotides read TGTGCCAGCAGTCCGGAATGGCGGGGTGAGCAGTTCTTC. This sequence joins TRBV28 and TRBJ2-1, with a possible D match to TRBD2 (6 bases). The CDR3 contains 13 residues. The V gene lost 5 bases and the J gene lost 9 bases, with 14 bases spanning the gap. In germline, CDR1 is MDHEN, CDR2 SYDVKM.

The rearrangement joins TRBV5-1 to TRBJ2-2, with a possible D match to TRBD2 (5 bases). V shed 6 bases and J shed 0 bases, with 15 bases lying between them. Germline V gene lookup returns CDR1 SGHRS and CDR2 YFSETQ. CDR3 length: 16 amino acids. The CDR3 here is CASKPARAANTGELFF. CDR3 bases: TGCGCCAGCAAGCCCGCGAGGGCGGCGAACACCGGGGAGCTGTTTTTT.

This rearrangement joins TRBV18 to TRBJ1-4, with a weak D call TRBD1 (6 bases). Looked up from germline, CDR1 is KGHSH and CDR2 is LQKENI. The CDR3 is 16 residues long. Trimming cost V 1 base and J 5 bases, with 14 bases left between them. CDR3 sequence: CASSPRRDTKNEKLFF. The CDR3 nucleotides are TGTGCCAGCTCACCACGCCGGGACACAAAAAATGAAAAACTGTTTTTT.

This rearrangement joins TRBV14 to TRBJ2-5; no reliable D call. The CDR3 has 16 amino acids. Trimming took 0 bases from V and 6 from J, leaving 17 bases between them. Germline CDR1 is SGHDN and CDR2 is FVKESK. CDR3 residues: CASSQDRVSGGQTQYF. CDR3 DNA: TGTGCCAGCAGCCAAGATCGGGTCTCTGGTGGGCAGACCCAGTACTTC.

The chain recombines TRBV2 with TRBJ2-2, with no clear D. Germline-derived CDR1 and CDR2 are SNHLY and FYNNEI. Deletions cut 3 bases from V and 5 bases from J, with 10 bases between. The CDR3 length is 14 residues. Written as DNA, the CDR3 is TGTGCCAGCAGTGACCCTACAGTTACCGGGGAGCTGTTTTTT. Amino acids: CASSDPTVTGELFF.

The chain has TRBV28 and TRBJ2-7, with D tentatively TRBD1 (6 bases). This CDR3 is built from 14 residues. Germline assignment: CDR1 MDHEN and CDR2 SYDVKM. V was pared by 6 bases and J by 2 bases, with 14 bases between. In DNA, the CDR3 is TGTGCCAGCAGCCTACAAGGGGGAGCCTACGAGCAGTACTTC. This translates into CASSLQGGAYEQYF.

A few counts support this clone. The gene calls are TRBV6-5 and TRBJ1-2; 10 nucleotides agree with TRBD1. V lost 1 base, J lost 2 bases, and 1 base stayed unmatched. Germline lookup yields CDR1 MNHEY and CDR2 SVGAGI. This CDR3 has 15 amino acids. For the CDR3, the DNA is TGTGCCAGCAGTTACTGGGACAGGGGAAACTATGGCTACACCTTC. It codes for CASSYWDRGNYGYTF.

This rearrangement joins TRBV5-6 to TRBJ2-3; 10 positions agree with TRBD2. This CDR3 spans 16 amino acids. V lost 5 bases to trimming and J lost 6 bases; unmatched junction nucleotides: 12. Germline V gives CDR1 SGHDT, CDR2 YYEEEE. CDR3 sequence (DNA): TGTGCCAGCAGTTTTACCCTAGCGGGAGTAAGGGATACGCAGTATTTT. It specifies CASSFTLAGVRDTQYF.

This clone was detected a few times. The gene calls are TRBV9 and TRBJ1-2; D perhaps matches TRBD1 (6 bases). The ends were cut back, 0 bases at V and 0 bases at J, with 9 bases in the middle. CDR3 length: 15 amino acids. Germline V gives CDR1 SGDLS, CDR2 YYNGEE. For the CDR3, the DNA is TGTGCCAGCAGCGTAGTGGGGGGCGCTAACTATGGCTACACCTTC. Translating gives CASSVVGGANYGYTF.

The chain is built from TRBV7-9 and TRBJ1-1; the D gene is possibly TRBD1 (5 bases). Trimming left V 5 bases short and J 11 bases short, with 18 bases between. The CDR3 has 13 residues. CDR1 and CDR2 (germline): SEHNR, FQNEAQ (reference sequence). CDR3 residues: CASSPQAQGGAFF. CDR3 DNA: TGTGCCAGCAGCCCCCAAGCCCAGGGTGGCGCTTTCTTT.

This chain uses TRBV18 with TRBJ2-7; 10 bases fit TRBD2. CDR3 length: 15 residues. With 3 bases clipped from V and 4 bases from J, the junction kept 6 bases outside the gene matches. CDR1 and CDR2 (germline): KGHSH, LQKENI. The CDR3 coding sequence is TGTGCCAGCTCACCTGGGACTAGCGCAGTATACGAGCAGTACTTC. Translating it yields CASSPGTSAVYEQYF.

Worth noting for this clone: The sample holds other DNA sequences that translate to the same CDR3. J is TRBJ2-3 and V is TRBV9; tentative D call: TRBD1 (5 bases). The CDR3 spans 13 residues. The V end was cut by 0 bases, the J end by 4 bases, with 6 bases between. Germline values: CDR1 SGDLS, CDR2 YYNGEE. The CDR3 reads CASSVGGPDTQYF. The CDR3 DNA sequence: TGTGCCAGCAGCGTAGGGGGCCCAGATACGCAGTATTTT.

The rearrangement joins TRBV5-1 to TRBJ1-1; maybe TRBD1 (6 bases). The length of the CDR3 is 15 residues. The germline V gene encodes CDR1 SGHRS and CDR2 YFSETQ. Trimming stripped 4 bases from V and 4 bases from J, with 17 bases between. DNA of the CDR3: TGCGCCAGCAGCCTGGGGGCTGGGGGTAGCACTGAAGCTTTCTTT. Amino acids: CASSLGAGGSTEAFF.

The chain links TRBV7-6 to TRBJ2-5; 7 nucleotides agree with TRBD2. Germline-derived CDR1 and CDR2 are SGHVS and FNYEAQ. The J segment lost 1 base and the V segment lost 6 bases, leaving 2 bases of the junction unmatched. This CDR3 region has 13 residues. As DNA, the CDR3 is TGTGCCAGCAGGCGGGGGACCCAAGAGACCCAGTACTTC. Amino acids: CASRRGTQETQYF.

This clone was detected only a few times. This chain uses TRBV2 with TRBJ1-5; D call uncertain. Trimming removed 3 bases from V and 0 bases from J, with 9 bases in between. Per germline, CDR1 SNHLY and CDR2 FYNNEI. This CDR3 contains 15 residues. CDR3 DNA sequence: TGTGCCAGCAGTGATGGGAGCCTTAGCAATCAGCCCCAGCATTTT. Translating it yields CASSDGSLSNQPQHF.

The CDR3 nucleotides are TGTGCCACCAAGAGGGGGGCGGTAGGCACTGAAGCTTTCTTT. Translation gives CATKRGAVGTEAFF. V and J are TRBV7-9 and TRBJ1-1; the D gene is possibly TRBD1 (6 bases). Per germline, CDR1 SEHNR and CDR2 FQNEAQ (reference sequence). This CDR3 is 14 amino acids long. Trimming took 10 bases from V and 4 from J, leaving 19 bases between them.